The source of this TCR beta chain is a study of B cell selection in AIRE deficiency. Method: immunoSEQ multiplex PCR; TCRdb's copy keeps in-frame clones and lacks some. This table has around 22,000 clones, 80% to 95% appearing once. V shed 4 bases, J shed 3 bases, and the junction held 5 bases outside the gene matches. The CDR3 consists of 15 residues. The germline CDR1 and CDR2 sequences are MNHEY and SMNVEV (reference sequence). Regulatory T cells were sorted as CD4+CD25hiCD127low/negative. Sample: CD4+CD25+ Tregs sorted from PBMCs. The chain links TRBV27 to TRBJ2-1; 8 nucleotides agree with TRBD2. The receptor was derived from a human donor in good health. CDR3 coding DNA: TGTGCCAGCAGTTCCCTCGGGGGGGGCTACAATGAGCAGTTCTTC. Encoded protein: CASSSLGGGYNEQFF.